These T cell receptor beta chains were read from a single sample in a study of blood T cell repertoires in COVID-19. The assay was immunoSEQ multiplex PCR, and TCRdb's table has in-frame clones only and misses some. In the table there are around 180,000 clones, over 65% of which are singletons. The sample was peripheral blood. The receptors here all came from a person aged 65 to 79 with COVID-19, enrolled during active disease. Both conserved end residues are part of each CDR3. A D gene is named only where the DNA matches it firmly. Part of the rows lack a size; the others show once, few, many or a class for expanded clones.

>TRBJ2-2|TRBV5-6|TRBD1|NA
TGTGCCAGCAGTTCACAGGGGATCCGAACCGGGGAGCTGTTTTTT
CASSSQGIRTGELFF
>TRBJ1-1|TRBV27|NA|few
TGTGCCAGCAGTTTCTGGGCGAACACTGAAGCTTTCTTT
CASSFWANTEAFF
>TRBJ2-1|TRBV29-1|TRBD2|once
TGCAGCGTGATCAGGGGAAGCGGGAGAAGGGTCTATGAGCAGTTCTTC
CSVIRGSGRRVYEQFF
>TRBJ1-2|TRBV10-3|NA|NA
TGTGCCATCAGTGAAATAGGGGTCTACACCTTC
CAISEIGVYTF
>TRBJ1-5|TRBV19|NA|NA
TGTGCCAGTAGTAACGAACAGGCGAACCATCAGCCCCAGCATTTT
CASSNEQANHQPQHF
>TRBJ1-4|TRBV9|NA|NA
TGTGCCAGCGGCCAGGGTGGGAAGACTGAAAAACTGTTTTTT
CASGQGGKTEKLFF
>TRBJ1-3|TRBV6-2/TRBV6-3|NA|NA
TGTGCCAGCAGCCCTCTGGGGGCGGGGGCAAGTGGAAACACCATATATTTT
CASSPLGAGASGNTIYF
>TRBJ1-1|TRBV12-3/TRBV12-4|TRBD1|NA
TGTGCCAGCAGACCCAGGGGGCCGCCTGAAGCTTTCTTT
CASRPRGPPEAFF
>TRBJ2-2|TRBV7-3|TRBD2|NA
TGTGCCAGCAGATCTAGCGGGGGGGGGACCGGGGAGCTGTTTTTT
CASRSSGGGTGELFF
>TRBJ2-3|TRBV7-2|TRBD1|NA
TGTGCCAGCAGCTCGGCGACAGGGGTGCGCACAGATACGCAGTATTTT
CASSSATGVRTDTQYF
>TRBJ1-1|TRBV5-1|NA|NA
TGCGCCAGCAGCCACATTGTTGCGGAGGCTACTGAAGCTTTCTTT
CASSHIVAEATEAFF
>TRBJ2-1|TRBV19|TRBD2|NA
TGTGCCACCCGGCTAGCGGGGGGGCCTGCCTATGAGCAGTTCTTC
CATRLAGGPAYEQFF
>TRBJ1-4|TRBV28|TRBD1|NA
TGTGCCAGCAGCCGGACAGGCCAGAATGAAAAACTGTTTTTT
CASSRTGQNEKLFF
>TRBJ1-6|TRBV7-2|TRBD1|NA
TGTGCCAGCAGCTTAGCACTGACAGGGTCTTCACCCCTCCACTTT
CASSLALTGSSPLHF
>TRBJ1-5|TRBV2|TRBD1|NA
TGTGCCAGCAGTGAACAGGGGGCGAATCAGCCCCAGCATTTT
CASSEQGANQPQHF
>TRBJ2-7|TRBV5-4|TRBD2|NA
TGTGCCAGCAGCTTGGTTGGCGGGAGGGCTCGGGAGCAGTACTTC
CASSLVGGRAREQYF
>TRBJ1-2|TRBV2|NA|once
TGTGCCAGCACTCTGTCACAGGTCTCTACTAACTATGGCTACACCTTC
CASTLSQVSTNYGYTF
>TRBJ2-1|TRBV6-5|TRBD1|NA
TGTGCCAGCAAGGGCCGGGACAGGGGAGTCAATGAGCAGTTCTTC
CASKGRDRGVNEQFF
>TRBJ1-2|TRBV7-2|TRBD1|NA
TGTGCCAGCAGCACGAGGGGACAGGGGGTAGGTGGCTACACCTTC
CASSTRGQGVGGYTF
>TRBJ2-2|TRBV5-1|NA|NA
TGCGCCAGCAGACCGTCCACGACAGCGAACACCGGGGAGCTGTTTTTT
CASRPSTTANTGELFF
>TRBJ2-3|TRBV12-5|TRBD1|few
TGTGCTAGTGGTACACGACCGGGACAGGTTATAGCAGATACGCAGTATTTT
CASGTRPGQVIADTQYF
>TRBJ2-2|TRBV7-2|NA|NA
TGTGCCAGCATACAGGGCACCGGGGAGCTGTTTTTT
CASIQGTGELFF
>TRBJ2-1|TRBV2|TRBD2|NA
TGTGCCAGCGCCAAACTAGCGGGAGGGACGGATGAGCAGTTCTTC
CASAKLAGGTDEQFF
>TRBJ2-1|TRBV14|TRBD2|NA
TGTGCCAGCAGCCCCCTCCCGCGCCGTAGCGGGAATGCGAAACCATACAATGAGCAGTTCTTC
CASSPLPRRSGNAKPYNEQFF
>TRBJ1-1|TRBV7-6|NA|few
TGTGCCAGCAGCCGGGGTGAGGGGGTGAACACTGAAGCTTTCTTT
CASSRGEGVNTEAFF
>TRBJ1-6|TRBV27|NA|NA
TGTGCCAGCAGTGTACAGGACTCCTATAATTCACCCCTCCACTTT
CASSVQDSYNSPLHF
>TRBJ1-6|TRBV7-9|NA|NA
TGTGCCAGCAGCTTAGGCCCGCCCCAGGAATCACCCCTCCACTTT
CASSLGPPQESPLHF
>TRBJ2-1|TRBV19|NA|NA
TGTGCCAGTAGCTCTACCCCCGGGTCCTACAATGAGCAGTTCTTC
CASSSTPGSYNEQFF
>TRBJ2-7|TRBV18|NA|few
TGTGCCAGCTCACCAGGGGCGGGATCCTACGAGCAGTACTTC
CASSPGAGSYEQYF
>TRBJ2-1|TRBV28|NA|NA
TGTGCCAGCAGTTTATCAGTCGGGTCGTACTTCTTC
CASSLSVGSYFF
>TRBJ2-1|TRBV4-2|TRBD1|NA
TGTGCCAGCAGCCAAGAGAGGGGGCGGGCCGAGCAGTTCTTC
CASSQERGRAEQFF
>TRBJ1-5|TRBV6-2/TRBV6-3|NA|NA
TGTGCCAGCAGTCTTGAGGGGGTTCAGCCCCAGCATTTT
CASSLEGVQPQHF
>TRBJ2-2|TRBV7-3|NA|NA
TGTGCCAGCAGCTTAAGGACAGAGAACACCGGGGAGCTGTTTTTT
CASSLRTENTGELFF
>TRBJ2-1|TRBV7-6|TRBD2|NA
TGTGCCAGCAGCTCAATAGCGGGAGTGCGCAATGAGCAGTTCTTC
CASSSIAGVRNEQFF
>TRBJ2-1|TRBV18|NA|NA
TGTGCCAGCTCCAGAGACCAGGGGTTTCAGTACAATGAGCAGTTCTTC
CASSRDQGFQYNEQFF
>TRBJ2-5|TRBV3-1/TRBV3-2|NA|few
TGTGCCAGCAGCGATTCCGACAGACTCCAAGAGACCCAGTACTTC
CASSDSDRLQETQYF
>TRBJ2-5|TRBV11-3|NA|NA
TGTGCCAGCAGCCCCAGTTCGACGGGTAGAAGGCAAGAGACCCAGTACTTC
CASSPSSTGRRQETQYF
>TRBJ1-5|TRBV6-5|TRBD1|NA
TGTGCCACCAAGGACAGGGTGTCCCAGCCCCAGCATTTT
CATKDRVSQPQHF
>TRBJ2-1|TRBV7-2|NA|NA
TGTGCCAGCACCGAAACAGGGAGCTCCTACAATGAGCAGTTCTTC
CASTETGSSYNEQFF
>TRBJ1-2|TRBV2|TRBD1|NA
TGTGCCAGCAGTGTGGGCCAGGGGGGTGGCTACACCTTC
CASSVGQGGGYTF
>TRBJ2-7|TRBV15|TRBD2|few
TGTGCCACCAGCAGACTAGCGGGAACCTACGAGCAGTACTTC
CATSRLAGTYEQYF
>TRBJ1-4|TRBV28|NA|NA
TGTGCCAGCAGCCTAGGAGCAGGGACTAATGAAAAACTGTTTTTT
CASSLGAGTNEKLFF
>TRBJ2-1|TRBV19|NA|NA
TGTGCCAGTAGTACCGACCCCCTCGCGGGGGAGCAGTTCTTC
CASSTDPLAGEQFF
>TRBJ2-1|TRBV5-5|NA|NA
TGTGCCAGCAGCCGTTCCCAGGAATACAATGAGCAGTTCTTC
CASSRSQEYNEQFF
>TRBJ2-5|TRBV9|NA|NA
TGTGCCAGCAGCGCGACCCTCAGGAGGACTCAAGAGACCCAGTACTTC
CASSATLRRTQETQYF
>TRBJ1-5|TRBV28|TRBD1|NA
TGTGCCAGCAGTTTATCAGGGGGCGAAAATCAGCCCCAGCATTTT
CASSLSGGENQPQHF
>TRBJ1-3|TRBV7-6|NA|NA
TGTGCCAGCAGCTTAGTCTGGGGGCGAGGTGGAAACACCATATATTTT
CASSLVWGRGGNTIYF
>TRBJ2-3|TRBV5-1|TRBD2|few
TGCGCCAGCAGCCCCCTGACTAGCGGAATTTACACAGATACGCAGTATTTT
CASSPLTSGIYTDTQYF
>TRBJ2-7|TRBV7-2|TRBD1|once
TGTGCCAGCAGCTTACTGACAGGGGGCGGAAACGAGCAGTACTTC
CASSLLTGGGNEQYF
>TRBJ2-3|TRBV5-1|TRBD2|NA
TGCGCCAGCAGCCCGGGACTATTCGCAGATACGCAGTATTTT
CASSPGLFADTQYF
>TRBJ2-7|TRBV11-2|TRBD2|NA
TGTGCCAGCAGCCCGGGGAGCGGGGGCGCATCCTACGAGCAGTACTTC
CASSPGSGGASYEQYF
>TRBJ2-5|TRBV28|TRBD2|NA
TGTGCCAGCCGACTAGCGGGGTTACAAGAGACCCAGTACTTC
CASRLAGLQETQYF
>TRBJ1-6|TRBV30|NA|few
TGTGCCTGGTCCGGGGGTATTCGACCCCTCCACTTT
CAWSGGIRPLHF
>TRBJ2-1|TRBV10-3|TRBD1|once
TGTGCCATCCGGGACAGGGTCTACAATGAGCAGTTCTTC
CAIRDRVYNEQFF